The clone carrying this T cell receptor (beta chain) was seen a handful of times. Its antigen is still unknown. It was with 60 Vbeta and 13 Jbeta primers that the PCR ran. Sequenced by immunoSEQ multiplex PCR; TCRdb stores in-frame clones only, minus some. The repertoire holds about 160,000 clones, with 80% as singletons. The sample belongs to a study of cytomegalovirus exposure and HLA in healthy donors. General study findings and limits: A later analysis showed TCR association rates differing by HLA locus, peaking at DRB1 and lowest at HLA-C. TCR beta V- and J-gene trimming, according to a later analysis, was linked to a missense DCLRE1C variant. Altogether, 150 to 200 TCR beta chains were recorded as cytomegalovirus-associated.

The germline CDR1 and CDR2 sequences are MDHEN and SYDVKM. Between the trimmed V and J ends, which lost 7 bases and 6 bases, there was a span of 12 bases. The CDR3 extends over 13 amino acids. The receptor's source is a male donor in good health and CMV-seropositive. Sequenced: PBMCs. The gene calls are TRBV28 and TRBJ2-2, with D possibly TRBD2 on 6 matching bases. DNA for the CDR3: TGTGCCAGCAAGGAGGGAAGGCCCGGGGAGCTGTTTTTT. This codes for CASKEGRPGELFF.